This T cell receptor beta chain was sequenced in a study of blood T cell repertoires in COVID-19. Sequencing was performed with immunoSEQ multiplex PCR; in TCRdb, only in-frame clones are kept and a portion is missing. The sample includes just over 350,000 clones, roughly 87% of them seen just once. The sequencing sample was made of PBMCs or T cells enriched from blood (not recorded which). The receptor was derived from a woman in her 30s who had recovered from COVID-19.

The CDR3 coding sequence is TGTGCCTGCTCCCGGGACTCCTCTGGGCACGAGCAGTACTTC. The encoded protein is CACSRDSSGHEQYF. The V gene is TRBV30, the J gene TRBJ2-7; D is possibly TRBD2 (6 bases). This CDR3 comprises 14 residues. The germline V gene encodes CDR1 GTSNPN and CDR2 SVGIG (reference sequence). V lost 6 bases to trimming and J lost 5 bases, with 20 bases between them.